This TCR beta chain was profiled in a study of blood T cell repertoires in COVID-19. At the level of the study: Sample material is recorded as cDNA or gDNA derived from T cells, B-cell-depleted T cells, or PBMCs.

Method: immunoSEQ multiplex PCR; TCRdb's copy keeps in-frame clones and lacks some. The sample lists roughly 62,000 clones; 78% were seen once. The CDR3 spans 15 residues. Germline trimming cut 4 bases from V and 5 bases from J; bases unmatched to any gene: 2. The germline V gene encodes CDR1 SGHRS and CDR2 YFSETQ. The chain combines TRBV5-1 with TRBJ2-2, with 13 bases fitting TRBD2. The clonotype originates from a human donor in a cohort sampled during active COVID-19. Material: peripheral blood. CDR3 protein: CASSPTSGRTGELFF. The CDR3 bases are TGCGCCAGCAGCCCGACTAGCGGGAGGACCGGGGAGCTGTTTTTT.